This paragraph covers one TCR beta chain sequence. Looked up from germline, CDR1 is KGHSH and CDR2 is LQKENI. CDR3 size: 14 residues. The V gene end was trimmed by 0 bases and the J gene end by 8 bases; junction bases not matched to a gene: 1. Profiled with immunoSEQ multiplex PCR; TCRdb holds only in-frame clones, not every one. The sample holds 160,000 or so clones, about 80% seen once. The data originate from a study of cytotoxic CD8 clonotypes in ibrutinib-treated CLL. The V and J genes are TRBV18 and TRBJ1-2, with 12 positions matching TRBD1. This clonotype was sampled from a human donor with chronic lymphocytic leukemia. The sequencing used PBMCs, collected after 12 months of ibrutinib treatment. CDR3 loop: CASSPPGTGGGYTF. Here the CDR3 DNA reads TGTGCCAGCTCACCACCCGGGACAGGGGGCGGCTACACCTTC.